The next 30 T cell receptor beta chains were all read from a single sample in a study of cytomegalovirus exposure and HLA in healthy donors. It was with 60 Vbeta and 13 Jbeta primers that the PCR ran. Produced via immunoSEQ multiplex PCR; TCRdb's table is partial and in-frame only. Among roughly 100,000 clones listed, 60% to 85% were seen once. Input material: PBMCs. These TCRs come from a young man in good health and CMV-seropositive.

The chain employs TRBV6-6 and TRBJ1-1, with unresolved D. V gave up 4 bases and J gave up 3 bases, with 6 bases separating them. This CDR3 comprises 12 residues. Germline values: CDR1 MNHNY, CDR2 SVGAGI (reference sequence). The CDR3 DNA is TGTGCCAGCAGTTCCCGGGACACTGAAGCTTTCTTT. This translates into CASSSRDTEAFF.

The rearrangement links TRBV7-2 to TRBJ1-1, with 8 bases identical to TRBD1. V was clipped by 2 bases and J by 1 base; unmatched bases: 3. Germline values: CDR1 SGHTA, CDR2 FQGNSA. This CDR3 has 15 amino acids. The CDR3 reads CASSLYRGGNTEAFF. DNA for the CDR3: TGTGCCAGCAGCTTATACAGGGGGGGGAACACTGAAGCTTTCTTT.

In DNA, the CDR3 is TGTGCCAGCAGTCCCGGACTAGCGGGGACTGGTGAGACCCAGTACTTC. Translated: CASSPGLAGTGETQYF. V usage is TRBV25-1 and J usage is TRBJ2-5; 12 bases line up with TRBD2. This CDR3 contains 16 residues. V was clipped by 5 bases and J by 5 bases; unmatched bases: 9. Germline-derived CDR1 and CDR2 are MGHDK and SYGVNS.

The chain recombines TRBV6-5 with TRBJ1-2; the D is unclear. The V gene's germline CDR1 is MNHEY and CDR2 SVGAGI. V was pared by 5 bases and J by 4 bases, with 8 bases between. The CDR3 covers 12 residues. CDR3: CASSPTPYGYTF. The CDR3 coding sequence is TGTGCCAGCAGTCCCACACCCTATGGCTACACCTTC.

The chain combines TRBV28 with TRBJ1-4; 7 bases agree with TRBD1. V gave up 6 bases and J gave up 5 bases; unmatched junction bases: 9. The CDR3 is 15 residues long. Per the germline V gene, CDR1 is MDHEN and CDR2 is SYDVKM. CDR3 residues: CASSFPGQINEKLFF. The CDR3 DNA is TGTGCCAGCAGCTTCCCGGGACAGATAAATGAAAAACTGTTTTTT.

This sequence joins TRBV27 and TRBJ1-2, with 9 nucleotides matching TRBD1. Per germline, CDR1 MNHEY and CDR2 SMNVEV (reference sequence). The CDR3 is 14 amino acids. Unmatched junction bases numbered 8, after V lost 6 bases and J lost 6 bases. Here the CDR3 reads CASSPWTGENGYTF. For the CDR3, the DNA is TGTGCCAGCAGCCCCTGGACAGGGGAGAATGGCTACACCTTC.

This chain joins TRBV18 and TRBJ1-4; D is undetermined. The length of the CDR3 is 13 residues. CDR1 is KGHSH, CDR2 LQKENI, per germline. Trimming left V 4 bases short and J 5 bases short, with 8 bases between. DNA of the CDR3: TGTGCCAGCTCACACGGGGTCAATGAAAAACTGTTTTTT. Translating gives CASSHGVNEKLFF.

This clone was found once. The chain couples TRBV28 to TRBJ2-7, with D perhaps matching TRBD1 (5 bases). V was trimmed by 6 bases and J by 3 bases, leaving 12 bases between them. The germline V gene has CDR1 MDHEN and CDR2 SYDVKM. CDR3 length: 13 residues. CDR3 in DNA: TGTGCCAGCAGAGGCAGGGTGGACTACGAGCAGTACTTC. Its protein product is CASRGRVDYEQYF. Drawing the rest from reference TRBV28 and TRBJ2-7, the complete variable domain is DVKVTQSSRYLVKRTGEKVFLECVQDMDHENMFWYRQDPGLGLRLIYFSYDVKMKEKGDIPEGYSVSREKKERFSLILESASTNQTSMYLCASRGRVDYEQYFGPGTRLTVT.

This chain links TRBV15 with TRBJ2-1; 11 positions match TRBD2. In germline, CDR1 is LNHNV, CDR2 YYDKDF (reference sequence). V lost 2 bases to trimming and J lost 8 bases; unmatched junction nucleotides: 5. The CDR3 is 15 residues long. The CDR3 reads CATSRPGLAVHEQFF. In DNA, the CDR3 is TGTGCCACCAGCAGACCGGGACTAGCGGTCCATGAGCAGTTCTTC.

The chain employs TRBV2 and TRBJ2-1, with D possibly TRBD2 on 5 matching bases. Per germline, CDR1 SNHLY and CDR2 FYNNEI. This CDR3 region has 12 residues. Trimming cost V 3 bases and J 10 bases, with 10 bases left between them. The CDR3 bases are TGTGCCAGCAGTGATGACCGGAGGGAGCAGTTCTTC. Encoded protein: CASSDDRREQFF.

This clone was counted a few times. The chain carries TRBV7-2 and TRBJ2-5, with a possible D match to TRBD1 (5 bases). The CDR3 covers 14 residues. Trimming pared 2 bases from V and 5 bases from J, leaving 12 bases between. Germline assignment: CDR1 SGHTA and CDR2 FQGNSA. Here the CDR3 DNA reads TGTGCCAGCAGCTTAAGGGGCAGGGTGGAGACCCAGTACTTC. Translated: CASSLRGRVETQYF. Looking up the rest from reference TRBV7-2 and TRBJ2-5 gives the full variable domain: GAGVSQSPSNKVTEKGKDVELRCDPISGHTALYWYRQSLGQGLEFLIYFQGNSAPDKSGLPSDRFSAERTGGSVSTLTIQRTQQEDSAVYLCASSLRGRVETQYFGPGTRLLVL.

This clone was recorded once. This chain joins TRBV21-1 and TRBJ2-7; the table's D call, TRBD1, has no DNA check behind it. TRBV21-1 is listed as a pseudogene. The CDR3 contains 18 residues. Here the CDR3 DNA reads TGTGCCAGCAGCAAAGCGGGACAGGAGCATTCGAGCTCCTACGAGCAGTACGTC. As protein: CASSKAGQEHSSSYEQYV.

The J gene is TRBJ1-1, the V gene TRBV5-4; D gene uncertain. Germline CDR1 SGHNT, CDR2 YYREEE (reference sequence). The CDR3 length is 12 residues. V was shortened by 3 bases and J by 5 bases, with 8 bases between the two germline ends. CDR3 bases: TGTGCCAGCAGCTCCCGCGGTACTGAAGCTTTCTTT. Translating gives CASSSRGTEAFF.

The chain couples TRBV5-4 to TRBJ1-2; D might be TRBD1 (5 bases). Per the germline V gene, CDR1 is SGHNT and CDR2 is YYREEE (reference sequence). V was cut by 4 bases and J by 8 bases, with 15 bases left in between. CDR3 size: 13 residues. The CDR3 loop reads CASSAGGLKGYTF. CDR3 DNA: TGTGCCAGCAGCGCCGGGGGATTGAAGGGCTACACCTTC. Together with reference TRBV5-4 and TRBJ1-2, the CDR3 gives the full variable domain: ETGVTQSPTHLIKTRGQQVTLRCSSQSGHNTVSWYQQALGQGPQFIFQYYREEENGRGNFPPRFSGLQFPNYSSELNVNALELDDSALYLCASSAGGLKGYTFGSGTRLTVV.

The chain recombines TRBV28 with TRBJ2-7; the D gene is possibly TRBD1 (6 bases). The CDR3 runs to 11 residues. V was trimmed by 5 bases and J by 4 bases, leaving 6 bases between them. Germline loops: CDR1 MDHEN, CDR2 SYDVKM. The CDR3 DNA sequence: TGTGCCAGCAGTACAGGGTACGAGCAGTACTTC. Translating it yields CASSTGYEQYF.

The chain recombines TRBV30 with TRBJ2-7; 10 bases match TRBD1. The CDR3 contains 13 residues. The V segment lost 2 bases and the J segment 9 bases; nucleotides outside the gene matches: 7. The germline V gene encodes CDR1 GTSNPN and CDR2 SVGIG (reference sequence). Here the CDR3 reads CAWSRRQGAGQYF. For the CDR3, the DNA is TGTGCCTGGAGTAGGAGACAGGGGGCTGGGCAGTACTTC.

This clone appeared a few times. The gene calls are TRBV7-9 and TRBJ2-6; a weak D match, TRBD2 (6 bases). The V gene lost 5 bases and the J gene lost 3 bases, with 14 bases spanning the gap. The CDR3 covers 16 residues. Per germline, CDR1 SEHNR and CDR2 FQNEAQ (reference sequence). For the CDR3, the DNA is TGTGCCAGCAGCCCCAGGAGGGCGGGTGGGGCCAACGTCCTGACTTTC. As protein: CASSPRRAGGANVLTF.

The chain couples TRBV5-4 to TRBJ1-2; 7 bases line up with TRBD1. The CDR3 spans 15 residues. CDR1 and CDR2 from the germline V gene are SGHNT and YYREEE (reference sequence). The J segment lost 8 bases and the V segment lost 4 bases, leaving 14 bases of the junction unmatched. This chain's CDR3 is CASSTRDSLSRGYTF. CDR3 nucleotides: TGTGCCAGCAGCACCCGGGACAGTCTCTCCCGAGGCTACACCTTC. The full variable domain, with the rest looked up from reference TRBV5-4 and TRBJ1-2, is ETGVTQSPTHLIKTRGQQVTLRCSSQSGHNTVSWYQQALGQGPQFIFQYYREEENGRGNFPPRFSGLQFPNYSSELNVNALELDDSALYLCASSTRDSLSRGYTFGSGTRLTVV.

The gene calls are TRBV2 and TRBJ2-7, with 9 bases aligning to TRBD1. With V trimmed by 8 bases and J by 3 bases, 2 bases remained unmatched. The CDR3 consists of 12 residues. In germline, CDR1 is SNHLY, CDR2 FYNNEI. CDR3 DNA sequence: TGTGCCAGCGACAGGGGGGGCTACGAGCAGTACGTC. This encodes CASDRGGYEQYV.

This chain joins TRBV14 and TRBJ2-3; TRBD2 aligns across 8 bases. Losses at the gene ends were 1 base for V and 1 base for J; bases not matched to a gene: 1. Germline loops: CDR1 SGHDN, CDR2 FVKESK. The CDR3 extends over 15 amino acids. CDR3 loop: CASSQAGGRTDTQYF. CDR3 DNA: TGTGCCAGCAGCCAAGCGGGGGGGCGCACAGATACGCAGTATTTT.

This chain connects TRBV21-1 to TRBJ1-5; the listed D gene, TRBD1, was not tested against the DNA. TRBV21-1 is classified as a pseudogene. The CDR3 extends over 22 amino acids. Here the CDR3 reads CASSKDGTDGHRPGYSNQPQHF. The CDR3 coding sequence is TGTGCCAGCAGCAAAGACGGAACAGACGGCCACCGACCCGGATATAGCAATCAGCCCCAGCATTTT.

The V call is TRBV7-8, the J call TRBJ2-3; D is unclear. Trimming shortened V by 1 base and J by 4 bases, and 12 bases separated the two germline ends. Germline loops: CDR1 SGHVS, CDR2 FQNEAQ. The CDR3 is 15 residues long. The CDR3: CASSLDPRGADTQYF. CDR3 in DNA: TGTGCCAGCAGCTTAGACCCCCGCGGAGCAGATACGCAGTATTTT.

The rearrangement joins TRBV5-6 to TRBJ1-1; TRBD1 matches at 8 bases. V dropped 3 bases and J dropped 5; count of bases not matched to a gene: 3. This CDR3 comprises 13 residues. Germline V gene data show CDR1 as SGHDT and CDR2 as YYEEEE. The DNA for the CDR3 is TGTGCCAGCAGCTCAGGGGGCAGGACTGAAGCTTTCTTT. Residues: CASSSGGRTEAFF.

V usage is TRBV5-1 and J usage is TRBJ2-7, with 8 bases lining up with TRBD1. V shed 1 base and J 5 bases; nucleotides not matched to a gene: 8. This CDR3 comprises 15 residues. The germline V gene encodes CDR1 SGHRS and CDR2 YFSETQ. The CDR3: CASSLRPGGGNEQYF. The CDR3 region has the DNA TGCGCCAGCAGCTTGAGGCCAGGGGGCGGGAACGAGCAGTACTTC.

J is TRBJ2-5 and V is TRBV9; the D is unclear. Trimming stripped 4 bases from V and 4 bases from J, with 5 bases between. This CDR3 has 11 residues. From germline, CDR1 is SGDLS and CDR2 YYNGEE. The CDR3, as DNA: TGTGCCAGCAGCCTCGGAGAGACCCAGTACTTC. Translated: CASSLGETQYF.

This clone was found once. This chain connects TRBV4-1 to TRBJ1-2; D is undetermined. Between the trimmed V and J ends, which lost 4 bases and 4 bases, there was a span of 13 bases. The CDR3 runs to 14 residues. Germline V gene lookup returns CDR1 MGHRA and CDR2 YSYEKL. The CDR3 DNA reads TGCGCCAGCAGCCCGACCACAGAAGGCTATGGCTACACCTTC. It specifies CASSPTTEGYGYTF.

This chain connects TRBV29-1 to TRBJ1-5; D gene ambiguous. The length of the CDR3 is 14 residues. Per germline, CDR1 SQVTM and CDR2 ANQGSEA. V lost 6 bases to trimming and J lost 2 bases, with 14 bases between them. This CDR3 is CSVRIEPGNQPQHF. CDR3 coding DNA: TGCAGCGTCAGGATAGAACCCGGCAATCAGCCCCAGCATTTT.

Only a few counts were recorded for this clone. The chain couples TRBV7-9 to TRBJ2-7; 8 bases align to TRBD2. CDR3 length: 12 residues. Trimming cost V 5 bases and J 4 bases; bases outside gene matches: 1. The germline V gene encodes CDR1 SEHNR and CDR2 FQNEAQ (reference sequence). DNA of the CDR3: TGTGCCAGCAGCCCGGGGGGGTACGAGCAGTACTTC. This translates into CASSPGGYEQYF.

This clone was recorded only once. The rearrangement links TRBV27 to TRBJ1-2, with TRBD1 matching 10 bases. This CDR3 is built from 14 residues. The junction had 7 bases not matched to a gene; V was cut back by 6 bases and J by 6 bases. CDR1 is MNHEY and CDR2 is SMNVEV in the germline V gene (reference sequence). DNA for the CDR3: TGTGCCAGCAGCCCAGGGACAGGGGCCCATGGCTACACCTTC. Protein sequence: CASSPGTGAHGYTF.

This clone was seen a few times. This sequence joins TRBV5-6 and TRBJ1-1; perhaps TRBD1 as D (5 bases). Germline V gene sequence: CDR1 SGHDT, CDR2 YYEEEE. This CDR3 has 13 residues. Trimming cost V 4 bases and J 4 bases, with 11 bases left between them. The DNA of the CDR3 is TGTGCCAGCAGCGGGGGGAACCCCACTGAAGCTTTCTTT. Amino acid sequence: CASSGGNPTEAFF.